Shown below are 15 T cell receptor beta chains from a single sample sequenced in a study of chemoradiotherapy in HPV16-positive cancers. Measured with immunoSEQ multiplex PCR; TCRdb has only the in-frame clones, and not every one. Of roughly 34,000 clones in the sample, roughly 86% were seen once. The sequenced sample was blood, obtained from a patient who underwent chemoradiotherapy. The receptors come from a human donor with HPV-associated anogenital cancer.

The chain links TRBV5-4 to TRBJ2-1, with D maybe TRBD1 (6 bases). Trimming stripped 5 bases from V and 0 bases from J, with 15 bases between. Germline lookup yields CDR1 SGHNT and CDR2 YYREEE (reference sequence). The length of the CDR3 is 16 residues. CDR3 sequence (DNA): TGTGCCAGCAGTCTTAGACAGGCCCTCTCCTACAATGAGCAGTTCTTC. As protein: CASSLRQALSYNEQFF.

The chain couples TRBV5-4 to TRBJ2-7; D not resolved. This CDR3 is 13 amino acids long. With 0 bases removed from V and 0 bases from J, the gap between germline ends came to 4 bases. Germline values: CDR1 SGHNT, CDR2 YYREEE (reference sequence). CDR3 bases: TGTGCCAGCAGCTTGGGCAGCTCCTACGAGCAGTACTTC. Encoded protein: CASSLGSSYEQYF.

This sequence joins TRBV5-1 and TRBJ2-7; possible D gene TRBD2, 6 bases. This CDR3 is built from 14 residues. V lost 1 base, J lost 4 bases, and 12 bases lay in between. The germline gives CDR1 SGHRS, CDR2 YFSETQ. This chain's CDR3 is CASSLRLEGYEQYF. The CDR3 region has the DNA TGCGCCAGCAGCTTGAGGTTGGAGGGATACGAGCAGTACTTC.

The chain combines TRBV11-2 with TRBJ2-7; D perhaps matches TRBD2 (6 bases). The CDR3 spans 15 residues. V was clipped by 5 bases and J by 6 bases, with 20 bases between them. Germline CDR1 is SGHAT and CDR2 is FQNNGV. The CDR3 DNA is TGTGCCAGCAGCCGGCGGGACCTCGACTTCGCCGAGCAGTACTTC. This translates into CASSRRDLDFAEQYF.

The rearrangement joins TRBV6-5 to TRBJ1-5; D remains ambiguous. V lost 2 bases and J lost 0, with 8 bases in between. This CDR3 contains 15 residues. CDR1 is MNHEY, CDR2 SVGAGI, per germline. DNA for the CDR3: TGTGCCAGCAGTTACGACCATAATAGCAATCAGCCCCAGCATTTT. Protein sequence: CASSYDHNSNQPQHF.

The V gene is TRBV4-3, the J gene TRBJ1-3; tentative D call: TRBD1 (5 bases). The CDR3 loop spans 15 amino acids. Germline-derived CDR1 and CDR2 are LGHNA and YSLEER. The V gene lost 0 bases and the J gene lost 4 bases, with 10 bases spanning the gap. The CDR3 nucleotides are TGCGCCAGCAGCCAAGACCCGACAGCAGGAAACACCATATATTTT. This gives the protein CASSQDPTAGNTIYF.

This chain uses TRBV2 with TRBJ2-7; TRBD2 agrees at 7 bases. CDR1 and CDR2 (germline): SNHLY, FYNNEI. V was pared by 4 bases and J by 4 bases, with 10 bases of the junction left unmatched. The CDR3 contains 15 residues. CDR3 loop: CASSGSRQGGYEQYF. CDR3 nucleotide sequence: TGTGCCAGCAGTGGATCGAGGCAGGGAGGGTACGAGCAGTACTTC.

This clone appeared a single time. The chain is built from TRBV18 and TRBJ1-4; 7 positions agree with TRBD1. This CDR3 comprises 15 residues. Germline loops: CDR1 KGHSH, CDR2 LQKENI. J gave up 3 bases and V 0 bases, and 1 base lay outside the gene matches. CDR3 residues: CASSPPGTANEKLFF. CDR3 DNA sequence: TGTGCCAGCTCACCACCGGGGACAGCTAATGAAAAACTGTTTTTT.

The CDR3 DNA follows: TGTGCCAGAAGCTTACGAGGGACCATCAATCAGCCCCAGCATTTT. This sequence encodes CARSLRGTINQPQHF. The chain employs TRBV7-5 and TRBJ1-5. TRBV7-5 is deemed a pseudogene. The CDR3 loop spans 15 amino acids.

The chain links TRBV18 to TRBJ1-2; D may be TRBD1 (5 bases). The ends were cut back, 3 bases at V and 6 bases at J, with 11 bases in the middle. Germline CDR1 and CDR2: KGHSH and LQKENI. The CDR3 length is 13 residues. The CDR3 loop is CASSPGGINGYTF. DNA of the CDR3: TGTGCCAGCTCACCCGGGGGAATTAATGGCTACACCTTC.

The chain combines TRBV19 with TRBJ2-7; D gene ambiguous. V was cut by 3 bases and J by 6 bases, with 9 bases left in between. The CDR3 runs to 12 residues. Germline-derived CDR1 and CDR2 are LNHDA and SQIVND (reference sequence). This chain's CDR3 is CASSMSASEQYF. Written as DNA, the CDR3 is TGTGCCAGTAGTATGTCGGCTTCCGAGCAGTACTTC. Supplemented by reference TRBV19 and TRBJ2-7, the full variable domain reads DGGITQSPKYLFRKEGQNVTLSCEQNLNHDAMYWYRQDPGQGLRLIYYSQIVNDFQKGDIAEGYSVSREKKESFPLTVTSAQKNPTAFYLCASSMSASEQYFGPGTRLTVT.

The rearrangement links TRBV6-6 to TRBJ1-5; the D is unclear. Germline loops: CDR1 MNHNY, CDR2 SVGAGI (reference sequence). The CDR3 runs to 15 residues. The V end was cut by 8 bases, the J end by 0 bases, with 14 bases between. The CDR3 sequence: CASQLAQFSNQPQHF. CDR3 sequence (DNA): TGTGCCAGCCAACTCGCACAGTTTAGCAATCAGCCCCAGCATTTT.

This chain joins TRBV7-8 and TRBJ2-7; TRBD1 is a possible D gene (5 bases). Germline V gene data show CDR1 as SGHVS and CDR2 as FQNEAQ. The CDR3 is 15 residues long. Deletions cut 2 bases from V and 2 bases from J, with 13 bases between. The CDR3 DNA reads TGTGCCAGCAGCTTATGGGGCCAGGGCCCCTACGAGCAGTACTTC. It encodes CASSLWGQGPYEQYF.

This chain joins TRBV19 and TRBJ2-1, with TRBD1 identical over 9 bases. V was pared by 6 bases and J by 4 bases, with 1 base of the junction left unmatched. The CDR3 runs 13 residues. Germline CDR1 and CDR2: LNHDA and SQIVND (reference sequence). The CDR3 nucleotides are TGTGCCAGTAGCGGACAGGGGTACAATGAGCAGTTCTTC. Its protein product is CASSGQGYNEQFF.

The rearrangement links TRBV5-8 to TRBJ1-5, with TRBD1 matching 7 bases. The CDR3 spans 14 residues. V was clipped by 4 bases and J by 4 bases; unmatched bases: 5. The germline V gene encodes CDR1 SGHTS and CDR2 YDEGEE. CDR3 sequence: CASSPRDSNQPQHF. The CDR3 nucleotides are TGTGCCAGCAGCCCCCGGGACAGTAATCAGCCCCAGCATTTT. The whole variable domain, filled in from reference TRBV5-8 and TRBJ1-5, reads EAGVTQSPTHLIKTRGQQATLRCSPISGHTSVYWYQQALGLGLQFLLWYDEGEERNRGNFPPRFSGRQFPNYSSELNVNALELEDSALYLCASSPRDSNQPQHFGDGTRLSIL.